These 7 T cell receptor beta chains came from one sample sequenced in a study of cytomegalovirus exposure and HLA in healthy donors. The study ran its PCR with 60 Vbeta and 13 Jbeta primers. Only in-frame clones appear in the TCRdb table, and some are missing; sequencing was by immunoSEQ multiplex PCR. Altogether 170,000 or so clones are present, over 75% being singletons, with the ten largest covering approximately 0.51%. Source material: PBMCs. These receptor sequences come from a woman in her forties or fifties in good health and CMV-seronegative.

V and J are TRBV7-6 and TRBJ2-2; 7 bases are shared with TRBD2. J gave up 6 bases and V 8 bases, and 9 bases lay outside the gene matches. From germline, CDR1 is SGHVS and CDR2 FNYEAQ. This CDR3 is 14 amino acids long. For the CDR3, the DNA is TGTGCCAGCGGAGGCCAGGGAGGGGCCGGGGAGCTGTTTTTT. Residues: CASGGQGGAGELFF.

The V and J genes are TRBV5-4 and TRBJ2-7, with 10 bases matching TRBD2. With V trimmed by 3 bases and J by 2 bases, 8 bases remained unmatched. Germline CDR1 SGHNT, CDR2 YYREEE (reference sequence). The CDR3 is 16 amino acids. CDR3 sequence reads: CASSSGLARPAYEQYF. The CDR3 DNA reads TGTGCCAGCAGCTCGGGACTAGCGAGGCCCGCCTACGAGCAGTACTTC.

The V and J genes are TRBV30 and TRBJ1-4; maybe TRBD1 (5 bases). CDR3 length: 15 amino acids. Germline CDR1 and CDR2: GTSNPN and SVGIG (reference sequence). V shed 3 bases and J shed 0 bases, with 11 bases lying between them. The CDR3 spells CAWSRDFTTNEKLFF. The CDR3 bases are TGTGCCTGGAGCCGGGACTTTACAACTAATGAAAAACTGTTTTTT.

As concerns this clone: A read error may produce the germline difference seen at one junction end. The chain employs TRBV7-7 and TRBJ2-5, with a tentative D call TRBD1 (6 bases). This CDR3 has 14 amino acids. Germline CDR1 SSHAT, CDR2 FNYEAQ (reference sequence). The CDR3 is CASSLDPGEETQYF. For the CDR3, the DNA is TGTGCTAGCAGCTTGGATCCAGGGGAAGAGACCCAGTACTTC.

There are a few counts of this clone. V usage is TRBV28 and J usage is TRBJ1-1; TRBD1 is a possible D gene (5 bases). The CDR3 has 14 residues. With 4 bases removed from V and 4 bases from J, the gap between germline ends came to 13 bases. Germline V CDR1 and CDR2: MDHEN, SYDVKM. The DNA of the CDR3 is TGTGCCAGCAGTTCGGCGGGAGGGGTCACTGAAGCTTTCTTT. Protein sequence: CASSSAGGVTEAFF.

The gene calls are TRBV28 and TRBJ2-3; D gene ambiguous. Germline lookup yields CDR1 MDHEN and CDR2 SYDVKM. This CDR3 spans 13 amino acids. V was clipped by 8 bases and J by 0 bases, with 9 bases between them. CDR3 bases: TGTGCCAGCTTACAGCATAGCACAGATACGCAGTATTTT. It translates to CASLQHSTDTQYF.

The chain has TRBV5-1 and TRBJ2-2; the D gene is possibly TRBD1 (5 bases). Looked up from germline, CDR1 is SGHRS and CDR2 is YFSETQ. V shed 4 bases and J shed 2 bases, with 9 bases lying between them. The CDR3 sequence is 14 residues long. The CDR3 sequence is CASSVQGNTGELFF. DNA of the CDR3: TGCGCCAGCAGCGTTCAGGGTAACACCGGGGAGCTGTTTTTT.